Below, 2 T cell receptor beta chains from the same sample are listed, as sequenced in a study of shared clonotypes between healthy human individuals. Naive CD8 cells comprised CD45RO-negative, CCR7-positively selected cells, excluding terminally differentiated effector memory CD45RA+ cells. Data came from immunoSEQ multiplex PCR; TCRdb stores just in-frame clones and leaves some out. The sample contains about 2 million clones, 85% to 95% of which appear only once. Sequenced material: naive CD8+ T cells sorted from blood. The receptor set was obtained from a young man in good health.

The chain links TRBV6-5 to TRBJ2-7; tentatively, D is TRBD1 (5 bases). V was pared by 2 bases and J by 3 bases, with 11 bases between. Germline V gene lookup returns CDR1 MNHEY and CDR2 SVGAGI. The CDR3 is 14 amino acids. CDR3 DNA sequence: TGTGCCAGCAGTTACGGGGCAACCGTCTACGAGCAGTACTTC. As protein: CASSYGATVYEQYF.

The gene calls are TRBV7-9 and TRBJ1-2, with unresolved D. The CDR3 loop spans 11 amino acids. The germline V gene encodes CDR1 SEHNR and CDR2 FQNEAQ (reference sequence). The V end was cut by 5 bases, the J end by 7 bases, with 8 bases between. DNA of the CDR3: TGTGCCAGCAGCACCCTTATTGGCTACACCTTC. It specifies CASSTLIGYTF.